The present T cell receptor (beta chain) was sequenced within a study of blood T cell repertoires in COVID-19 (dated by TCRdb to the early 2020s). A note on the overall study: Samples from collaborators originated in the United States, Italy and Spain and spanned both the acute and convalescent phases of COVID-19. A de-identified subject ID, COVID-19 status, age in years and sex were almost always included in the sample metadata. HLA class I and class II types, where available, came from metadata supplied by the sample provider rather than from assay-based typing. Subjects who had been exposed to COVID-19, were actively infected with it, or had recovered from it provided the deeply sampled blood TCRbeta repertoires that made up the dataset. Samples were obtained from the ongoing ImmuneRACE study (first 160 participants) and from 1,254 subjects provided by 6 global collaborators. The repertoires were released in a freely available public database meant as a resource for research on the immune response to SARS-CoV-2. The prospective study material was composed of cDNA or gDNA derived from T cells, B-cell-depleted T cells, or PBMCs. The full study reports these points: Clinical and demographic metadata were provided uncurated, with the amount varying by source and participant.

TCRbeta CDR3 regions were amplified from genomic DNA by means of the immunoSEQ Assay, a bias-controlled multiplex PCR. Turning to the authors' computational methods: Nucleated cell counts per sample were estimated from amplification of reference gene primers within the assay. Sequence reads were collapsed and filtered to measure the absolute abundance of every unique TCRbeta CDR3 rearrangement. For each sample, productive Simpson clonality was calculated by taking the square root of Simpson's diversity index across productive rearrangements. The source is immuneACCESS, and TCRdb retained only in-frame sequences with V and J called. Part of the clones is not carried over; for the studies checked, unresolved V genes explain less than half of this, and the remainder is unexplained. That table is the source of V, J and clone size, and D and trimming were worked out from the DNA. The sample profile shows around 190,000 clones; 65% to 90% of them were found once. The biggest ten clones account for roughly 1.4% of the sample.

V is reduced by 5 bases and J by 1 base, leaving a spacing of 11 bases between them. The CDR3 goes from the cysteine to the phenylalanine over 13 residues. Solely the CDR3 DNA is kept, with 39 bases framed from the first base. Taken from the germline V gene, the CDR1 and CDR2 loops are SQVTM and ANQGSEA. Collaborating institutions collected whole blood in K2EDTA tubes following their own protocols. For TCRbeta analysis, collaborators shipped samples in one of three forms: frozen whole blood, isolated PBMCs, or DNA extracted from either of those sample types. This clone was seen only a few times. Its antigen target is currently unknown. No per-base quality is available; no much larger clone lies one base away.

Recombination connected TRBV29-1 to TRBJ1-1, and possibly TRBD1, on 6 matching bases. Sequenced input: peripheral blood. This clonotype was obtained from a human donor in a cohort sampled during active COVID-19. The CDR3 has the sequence CSVRQATNTEAFF. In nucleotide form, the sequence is TGCAGCGTTCGACAGGCCACGAACACTGAAGCTTTCTTT.